The 19 T cell receptor beta chains presented below share a single source sample, sequenced in a study of cytomegalovirus exposure and HLA in healthy donors. The PCR was carried out with 60 Vbeta primers and 13 Jbeta primers. TCRdb's copy holds only in-frame clones and misses some; the assay was immunoSEQ multiplex PCR. This sample has about 160,000 clones; around three quarters occur once, and the top ten carry around 3.1%. The sequenced sample was PBMCs. The source of these receptors is a middle-aged woman in good health and CMV-seronegative.

This clone appeared a few times. The rearrangement uses TRBV2 and TRBJ2-2; D possibly corresponds to TRBD1 (5 bases). V was cut by 4 bases and J by 2 bases, with 11 bases left in between. This CDR3 is built from 15 residues. Germline CDR1 SNHLY, CDR2 FYNNEI. CDR3 amino acids: CASSGQGANTGELFF. CDR3 in DNA: TGTGCCAGCAGTGGCCAAGGGGCTAACACCGGGGAGCTGTTTTTT.

The chain links TRBV5-1 to TRBJ2-5; no clear D gene. Trimming cost V 3 bases and J 2 bases, with 5 bases left between them. Per the germline V gene, CDR1 is SGHRS and CDR2 is YFSETQ. The CDR3 length is 12 residues. The CDR3 DNA is TGCGCCAGCAGCTACTCTCAAGAGACCCAGTACTTC. Translating it yields CASSYSQETQYF.

The chain carries TRBV5-8 and TRBJ1-6; D is perhaps TRBD1 (6 bases). From germline, CDR1 is SGHTS and CDR2 YDEGEE. CDR3 length: 15 amino acids. Deletions cut 4 bases from V and 4 bases from J, with 12 bases between. This CDR3 is CASSPAQGYNSPLHF. The CDR3, as DNA: TGTGCCAGCAGCCCGGCTCAGGGGTATAATTCACCCCTCCACTTT.

The chain joins TRBV6-5 to TRBJ2-5; 13 nucleotides align to TRBD2. Germline CDR1 is MNHEY and CDR2 is SVGAGI. The CDR3 consists of 15 residues. With V trimmed by 6 bases and J by 5 bases, 6 bases remained unmatched. The CDR3 loop reads CASRELAGGRETQYF. In DNA, the CDR3 is TGTGCCAGCAGGGAACTAGCGGGGGGGCGGGAGACCCAGTACTTC.

V and J are TRBV19 and TRBJ1-6; possibly TRBD1 for D (6 bases). Germline CDR1 LNHDA, CDR2 SQIVND (reference sequence). Trimming cost V 5 bases and J 7 bases, with 9 bases left between them. CDR3 length: 13 residues. CDR3 residues: CASSVTGNSPLHF. As DNA, the CDR3 is TGTGCCAGTAGTGTTACAGGGAATTCACCCCTCCACTTT.

V gene TRBV7-3 combines with J gene TRBJ1-1; weak D call: TRBD1 (5 bases). Germline-derived CDR1 and CDR2 are SGHTA and FQGTGA. Trimming cost V 1 base and J 6 bases, with 12 bases left between them. The CDR3 runs 14 residues. CDR3 residues: CASSLNKGISEAFF. The CDR3 DNA reads TGTGCCAGCAGCTTAAACAAGGGGATCTCTGAAGCTTTCTTT.

This clone was seen only a few times. This chain links TRBV4-1 with TRBJ1-6; 9 bases are shared with TRBD1. This CDR3 region has 17 residues. The V and J ends lost 1 base and 1 base, in that order; junction bases with no gene match: 2. Germline V gene sequence: CDR1 MGHRA, CDR2 YSYEKL. The CDR3 reads CASSQATGGSYNSPLHF. The CDR3 DNA is TGCGCCAGCAGCCAAGCGACAGGGGGATCCTATAATTCACCCCTCCACTTT.

J is TRBJ2-2 and V is TRBV28, with TRBD1 matching over 7 bases. Per germline, CDR1 MDHEN and CDR2 SYDVKM. The V and J ends lost 6 bases and 5 bases, in that order; junction bases with no gene match: 12. The CDR3 spans 16 residues. CDR3 in DNA: TGTGCCAGCAGCCTAAGGACAGGCTCGTGGACCGGGGAGCTGTTTTTT. Amino acid sequence: CASSLRTGSWTGELFF.

The genes are TRBV4-1 and TRBJ2-1, with D perhaps TRBD1 (6 bases). CDR3 size: 17 residues. V was trimmed by 0 bases and J by 4 bases, leaving 16 bases between them. Per germline, CDR1 MGHRA and CDR2 YSYEKL. DNA for the CDR3: TGCGCCAGCAGCCAAGATCGGGCCCAGGGGAAGTACAATGAGCAGTTCTTC. Its translation: CASSQDRAQGKYNEQFF.

V usage is TRBV2 and J usage is TRBJ2-4; 9 nucleotides agree with TRBD2. The V segment lost 10 bases and the J segment 5 bases; nucleotides outside the gene matches: 12. This CDR3 region has 15 residues. Germline V gene sequence: CDR1 SNHLY, CDR2 FYNNEI. CDR3 DNA sequence: TGTGCCACCACCCTAGCGGGGTCGGGCGAAAACATTCAGTACTTC. This translates into CATTLAGSGENIQYF.

This clone has more than one count but fewer than ten. The chain employs TRBV5-6 and TRBJ2-1, with D uncertain. From germline, CDR1 is SGHDT and CDR2 YYEEEE. Trimming left V 4 bases short and J 0 bases short, with 14 bases between. The CDR3 covers 16 residues. The CDR3 DNA sequence: TGTGCCAGCAGCCACCTCATCACTAACTCCTACAATGAGCAGTTCTTC. Its translation is CASSHLITNSYNEQFF.

The chain carries TRBV29-1 and TRBJ2-7; no firm D call. Trimming left V 4 bases short and J 4 bases short, with 8 bases between. CDR3 length: 11 residues. Germline lookup yields CDR1 SQVTM and CDR2 ANQGSEA. The CDR3 protein is CSVGLPYEQYF. For the CDR3, the DNA is TGCAGCGTTGGACTCCCATACGAGCAGTACTTC.

The rearrangement links TRBV27 to TRBJ2-3; D may be TRBD2 (6 bases). The V gene lost 4 bases and the J gene lost 4 bases, with 15 bases spanning the gap. There are 15 residues in the CDR3. CDR1 MNHEY and CDR2 SMNVEV come from the germline V gene (reference sequence). The CDR3 is CASSSPRGGSDTQYF. The CDR3 DNA follows: TGTGCCAGCAGTTCCCCACGTGGAGGGTCAGATACGCAGTATTTT.

This clone was recorded only once. This chain links TRBV6-5 with TRBJ2-7; D may be TRBD2 (5 bases). The CDR3 length is 14 residues. The germline gives CDR1 MNHEY, CDR2 SVGAGI. V gave up 0 bases and J gave up 0 bases, with 6 bases separating them. This CDR3 reads CASSYSGVSYEQYF. CDR3 sequence (DNA): TGTGCCAGCAGTTACTCCGGGGTCTCCTACGAGCAGTACTTC.

V is TRBV6-5 and J is TRBJ1-3, with D perhaps matching TRBD1 (6 bases). This CDR3 comprises 13 residues. Trimming cost V 6 bases and J 6 bases, with 12 bases left between them. Per the germline V gene, CDR1 is MNHEY and CDR2 is SVGAGI. This CDR3 reads CASRQGLANTIYF. The CDR3 DNA is TGTGCCAGCAGACAGGGTTTGGCAAACACCATATATTTT.

On this clone: A read error may produce the germline difference seen at one junction end. This specimen includes other DNA sequences encoding the same CDR3. The CDR3, as DNA: TGCGCCAGCAGCTTGGACAGGGACAATTCACCCCTCCACTTT. The encoded protein is CASSLDRDNSPLHF. J is TRBJ1-6 and V is TRBV5-4, with 8 bases aligning to TRBD1. Germline CDR1 and CDR2: SGHNT and YYREEE (reference sequence). This CDR3 is 14 amino acids long.

The V call is TRBV4-1, the J call TRBJ1-2; D is possibly TRBD1 (6 bases). Trimming removed 0 bases from V and 13 bases from J, with 15 bases in between. Germline V lookup: CDR1 MGHRA, CDR2 YSYEKL. The CDR3 runs to 13 residues. CDR3 nucleotide sequence: TGCGCCAGCAGCCAAGACAGGGGATCCCTTACCACCTTC. Its protein product is CASSQDRGSLTTF.

This chain joins TRBV6-5 and TRBJ1-3; no clear D. Germline-derived CDR1 and CDR2 are MNHEY and SVGAGI. Trimming cost V 2 bases and J 0 bases, with 11 bases left between them. CDR3 length: 16 amino acids. CDR3 nucleotides: TGTGCCAGCAGTTACGGCGGCGTTCACTCTGGAAACACCATATATTTT. Amino acids: CASSYGGVHSGNTIYF.

V usage is TRBV6-1 and J usage is TRBJ1-4; possibly TRBD1 for D (5 bases). The V end lost 6 bases, the J end lost 2 bases, and 19 bases lay between the germline ends. This CDR3 contains 17 residues. CDR1 is MNHNS, CDR2 SASEGT, per germline. CDR3 DNA sequence: TGTGCCAGCAGCGAATGGGCAGGGTACGTCACTAATGAAAAACTGTTTTTT. Encoded protein: CASSEWAGYVTNEKLFF.